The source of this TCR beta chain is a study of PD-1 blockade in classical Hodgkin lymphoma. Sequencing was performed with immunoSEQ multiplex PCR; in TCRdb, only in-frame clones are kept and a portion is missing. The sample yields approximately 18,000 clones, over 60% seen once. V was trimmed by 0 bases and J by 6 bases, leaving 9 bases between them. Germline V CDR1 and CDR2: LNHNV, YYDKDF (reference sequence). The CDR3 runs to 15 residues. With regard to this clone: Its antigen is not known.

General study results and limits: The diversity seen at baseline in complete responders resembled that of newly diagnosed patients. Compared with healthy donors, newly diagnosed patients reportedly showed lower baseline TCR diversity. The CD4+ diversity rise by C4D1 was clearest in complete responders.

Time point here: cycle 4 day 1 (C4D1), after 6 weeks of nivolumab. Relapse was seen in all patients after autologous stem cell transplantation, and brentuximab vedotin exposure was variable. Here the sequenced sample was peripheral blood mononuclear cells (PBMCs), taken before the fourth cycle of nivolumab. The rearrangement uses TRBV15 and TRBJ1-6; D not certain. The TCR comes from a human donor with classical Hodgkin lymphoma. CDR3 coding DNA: TGTGCCACCAGCAGAGATAGGCGGATTAATTCACCCCTCCACTTT. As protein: CATSRDRRINSPLHF.